This TCR beta chain was found in a study of PD-L1 blockade in urothelial cancer. Across the whole study: Patients began atezolizumab, 1,200 mg intravenously every 3 weeks, at some point between 2012 and 2014. Twenty-five of 29 patients were men who had bladder-origin urothelial cancer. Of prior chemotherapy regimens, patients had received between 0 and 3.

Germline loops: CDR1 SGHTA, CDR2 FQGTGA. V trimming: 5 bases; J trimming: 6 bases; junction bases outside the gene matches: 3. This CDR3 comprises 14 residues. Synthetic TCR analog templates were spiked into each PCR. The table came from immunoSEQ multiplex PCR; TCRdb's copy has only in-frame clones and leaves some out. In the table there are approximately 100,000 clones, about 90% of which are singletons. Only one count was recorded for this clone. The sample here was PBMCs, taken around atezolizumab (anti-PD-L1) treatment. The V and J genes are TRBV7-3 and TRBJ2-1; 11 bases map to TRBD2. The sequence was collected from a woman older than 75 with urothelial cancer. The CDR3 sequence: CASSPGLAANEQFF. The CDR3 region has the DNA TGTGCCAGCAGCCCGGGACTAGCGGCCAATGAGCAGTTCTTC.